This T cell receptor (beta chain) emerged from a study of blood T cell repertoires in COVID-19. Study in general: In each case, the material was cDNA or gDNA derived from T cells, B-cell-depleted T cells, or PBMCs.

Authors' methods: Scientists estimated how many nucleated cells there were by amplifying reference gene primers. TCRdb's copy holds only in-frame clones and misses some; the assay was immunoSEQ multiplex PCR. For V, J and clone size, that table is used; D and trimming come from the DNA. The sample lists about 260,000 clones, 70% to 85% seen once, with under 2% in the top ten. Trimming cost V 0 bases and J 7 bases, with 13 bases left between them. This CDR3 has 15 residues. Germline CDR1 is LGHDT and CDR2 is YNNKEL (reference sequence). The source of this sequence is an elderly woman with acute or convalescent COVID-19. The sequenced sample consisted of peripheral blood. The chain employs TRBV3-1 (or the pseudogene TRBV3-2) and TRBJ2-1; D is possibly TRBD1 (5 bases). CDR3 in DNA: TGTGCCAGCAGCCAAGATCGGCCAGGGAAGAATGAGCAGTTCTTC. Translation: CASSQDRPGKNEQFF.